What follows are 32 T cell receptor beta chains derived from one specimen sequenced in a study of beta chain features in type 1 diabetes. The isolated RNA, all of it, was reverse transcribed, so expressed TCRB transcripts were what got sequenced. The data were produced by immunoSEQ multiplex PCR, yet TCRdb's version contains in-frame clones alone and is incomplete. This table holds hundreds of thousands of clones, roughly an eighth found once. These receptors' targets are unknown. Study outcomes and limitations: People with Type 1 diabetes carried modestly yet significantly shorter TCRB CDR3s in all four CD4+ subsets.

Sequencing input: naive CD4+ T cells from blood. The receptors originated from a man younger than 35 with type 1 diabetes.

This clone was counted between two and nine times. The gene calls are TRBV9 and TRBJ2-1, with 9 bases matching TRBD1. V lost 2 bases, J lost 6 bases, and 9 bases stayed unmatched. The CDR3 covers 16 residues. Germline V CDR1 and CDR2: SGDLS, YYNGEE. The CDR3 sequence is CASSVFPTGGFNEQFF. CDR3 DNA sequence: TGTGCCAGCAGCGTTTTTCCTACAGGGGGCTTCAATGAGCAGTTCTTC.

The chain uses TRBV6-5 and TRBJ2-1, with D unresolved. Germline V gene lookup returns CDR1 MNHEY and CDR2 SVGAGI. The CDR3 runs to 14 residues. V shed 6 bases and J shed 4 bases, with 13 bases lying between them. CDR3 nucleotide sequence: TGTGCCAGCAGAGTAGCAACGCGGTACAATGAGCAGTTCTTC. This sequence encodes CASRVATRYNEQFF.

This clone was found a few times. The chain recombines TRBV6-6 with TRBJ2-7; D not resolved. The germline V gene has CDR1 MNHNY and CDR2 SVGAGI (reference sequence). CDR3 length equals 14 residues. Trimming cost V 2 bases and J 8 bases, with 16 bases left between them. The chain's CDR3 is CASSYGSGGAQQYF. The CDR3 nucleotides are TGTGCCAGCAGTTACGGTTCGGGCGGAGCCCAGCAGTACTTC.

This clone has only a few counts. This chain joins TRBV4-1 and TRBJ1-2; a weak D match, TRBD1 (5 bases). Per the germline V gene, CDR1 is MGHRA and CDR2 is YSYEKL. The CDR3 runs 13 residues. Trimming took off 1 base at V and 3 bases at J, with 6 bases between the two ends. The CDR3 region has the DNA TGCGCCAGCAGCCAAGGGGGGTACTATGGCTACACCTTC. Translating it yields CASSQGGYYGYTF.

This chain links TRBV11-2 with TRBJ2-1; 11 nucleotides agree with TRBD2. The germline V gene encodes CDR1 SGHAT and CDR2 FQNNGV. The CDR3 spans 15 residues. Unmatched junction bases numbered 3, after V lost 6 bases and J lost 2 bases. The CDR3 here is CASRLLAGAYNEQFF. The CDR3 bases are TGTGCCAGCAGGTTACTAGCGGGAGCCTACAATGAGCAGTTCTTC.

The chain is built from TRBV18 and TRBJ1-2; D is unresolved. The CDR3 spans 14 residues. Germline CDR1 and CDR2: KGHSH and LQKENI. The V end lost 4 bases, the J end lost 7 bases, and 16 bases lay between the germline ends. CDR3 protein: CASSLNRGEGGYTF. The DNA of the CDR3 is TGTGCCAGCTCACTCAATCGGGGAGAAGGTGGCTACACCTTC. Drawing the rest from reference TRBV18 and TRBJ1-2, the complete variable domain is NAGVMQNPRHLVRRRGQEARLRCSPMKGHSHVYWYRQLPEEGLKFMVYLQKENIIDESGMPKERFSAEFPKEGPSILRIQQVVRGDSAAYFCASSLNRGEGGYTFGSGTRLTVV.

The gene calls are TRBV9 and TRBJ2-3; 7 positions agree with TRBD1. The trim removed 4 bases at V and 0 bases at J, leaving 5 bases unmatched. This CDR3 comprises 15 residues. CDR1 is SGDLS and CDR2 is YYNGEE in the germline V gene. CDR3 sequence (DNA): TGTGCCAGCAGCATCTCGACAGGGAGCACAGATACGCAGTATTTT. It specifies CASSISTGSTDTQYF. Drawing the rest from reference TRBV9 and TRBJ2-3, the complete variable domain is DSGVTQTPKHLITATGQRVTLRCSPRSGDLSVYWYQQSLDQGLQFLIQYYNGEERAKGNILERFSAQQFPDLHSELNLSSLELGDSALYFCASSISTGSTDTQYFGPGTRLTVL.

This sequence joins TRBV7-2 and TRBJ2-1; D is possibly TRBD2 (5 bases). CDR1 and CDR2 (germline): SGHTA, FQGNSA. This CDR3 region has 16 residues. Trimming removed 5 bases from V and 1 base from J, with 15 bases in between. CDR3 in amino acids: CASSTEGSWSYNEQFF. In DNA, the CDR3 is TGTGCCAGCAGCACAGAGGGTAGCTGGTCCTACAATGAGCAGTTCTTC.

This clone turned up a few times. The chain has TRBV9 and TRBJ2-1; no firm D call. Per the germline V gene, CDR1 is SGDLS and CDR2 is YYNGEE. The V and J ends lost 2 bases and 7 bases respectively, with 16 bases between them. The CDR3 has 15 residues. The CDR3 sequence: CASSVTSLIQNEQFF. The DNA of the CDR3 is TGTGCCAGCAGCGTGACATCTCTTATTCAGAATGAGCAGTTCTTC. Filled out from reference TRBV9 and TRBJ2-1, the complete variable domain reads DSGVTQTPKHLITATGQRVTLRCSPRSGDLSVYWYQQSLDQGLQFLIQYYNGEERAKGNILERFSAQQFPDLHSELNLSSLELGDSALYFCASSVTSLIQNEQFFGPGTRLTVL.

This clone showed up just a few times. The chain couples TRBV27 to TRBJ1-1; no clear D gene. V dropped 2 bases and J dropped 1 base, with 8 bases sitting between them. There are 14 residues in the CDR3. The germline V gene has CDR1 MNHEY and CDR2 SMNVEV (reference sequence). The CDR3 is CASSLPGTNTEAFF. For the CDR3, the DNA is TGTGCCAGCAGTTTACCGGGCACGAACACTGAAGCTTTCTTT.

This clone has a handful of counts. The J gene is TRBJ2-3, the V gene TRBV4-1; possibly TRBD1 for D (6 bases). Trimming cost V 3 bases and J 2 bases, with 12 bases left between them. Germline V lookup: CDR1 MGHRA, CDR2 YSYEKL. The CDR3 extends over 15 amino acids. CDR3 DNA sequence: TGCGCCAGCAGCCAGCTACAGGGATACACAGATACGCAGTATTTT. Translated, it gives CASSQLQGYTDTQYF.

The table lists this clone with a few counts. In DNA form, the CDR3 reads TGCGCCAGCAGCCAAGACGGGAAAAACAATTCACCCCTCCACTTT. This gives the protein CASSQDGKNNSPLHF. The gene calls are TRBV4-3 and TRBJ1-6; D gene uncertain. This CDR3 has 15 residues. Trimming pared 0 bases from V and 7 bases from J, leaving 10 bases between. CDR1 is LGHNA, CDR2 YSLEER, per germline.

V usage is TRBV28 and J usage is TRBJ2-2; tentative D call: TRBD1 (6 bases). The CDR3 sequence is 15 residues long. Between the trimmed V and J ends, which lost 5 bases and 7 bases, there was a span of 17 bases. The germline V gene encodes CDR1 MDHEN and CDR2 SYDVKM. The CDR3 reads CASSPHRDRVGELFF. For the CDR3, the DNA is TGTGCCAGCAGTCCCCACAGGGATCGGGTCGGGGAGCTGTTTTTT.

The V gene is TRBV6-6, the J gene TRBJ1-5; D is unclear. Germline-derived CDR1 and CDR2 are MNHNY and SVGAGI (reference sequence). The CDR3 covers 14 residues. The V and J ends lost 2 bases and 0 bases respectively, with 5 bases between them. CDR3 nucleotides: TGTGCCAGCAGTTACCTTGATAGCAATCAGCCCCAGCATTTT. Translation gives CASSYLDSNQPQHF.

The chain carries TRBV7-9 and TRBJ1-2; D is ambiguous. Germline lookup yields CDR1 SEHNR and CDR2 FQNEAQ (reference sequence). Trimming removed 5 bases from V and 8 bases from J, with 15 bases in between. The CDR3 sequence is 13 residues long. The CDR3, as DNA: TGTGCCAGCAGCGGATGGGGAGGGCAAGGCTACACCTTC. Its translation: CASSGWGGQGYTF.

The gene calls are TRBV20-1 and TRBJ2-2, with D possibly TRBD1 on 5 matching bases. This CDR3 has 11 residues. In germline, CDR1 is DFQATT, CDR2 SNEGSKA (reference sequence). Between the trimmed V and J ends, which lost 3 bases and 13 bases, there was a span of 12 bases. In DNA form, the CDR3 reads TGCAGTGCTAGCTTGACAGTAGGGCTGTTTTTT. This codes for CSASLTVGLFF.

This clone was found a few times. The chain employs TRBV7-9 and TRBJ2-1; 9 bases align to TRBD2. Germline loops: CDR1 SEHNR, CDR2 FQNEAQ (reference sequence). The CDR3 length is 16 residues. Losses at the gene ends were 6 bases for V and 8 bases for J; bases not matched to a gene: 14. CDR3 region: CASRKGSSGIGDEQFF. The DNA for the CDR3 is TGTGCCAGCAGAAAGGGGTCTAGCGGGATTGGCGATGAGCAGTTCTTC.

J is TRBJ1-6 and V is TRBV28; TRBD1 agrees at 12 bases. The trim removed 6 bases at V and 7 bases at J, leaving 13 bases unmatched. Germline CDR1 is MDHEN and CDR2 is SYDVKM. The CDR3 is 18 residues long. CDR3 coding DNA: TGTGCCAGCAGACGCCGCGAGGGACAGGGGGCTTTCAATTCACCCCTCCACTTT. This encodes CASRRREGQGAFNSPLHF.

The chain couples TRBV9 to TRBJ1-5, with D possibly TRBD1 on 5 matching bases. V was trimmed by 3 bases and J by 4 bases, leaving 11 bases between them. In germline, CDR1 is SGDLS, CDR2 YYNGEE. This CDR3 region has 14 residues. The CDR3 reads CASSEHGGNQPQHF. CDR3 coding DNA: TGTGCCAGCAGCGAACACGGGGGGAATCAGCCCCAGCATTTT. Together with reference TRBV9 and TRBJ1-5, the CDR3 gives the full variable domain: DSGVTQTPKHLITATGQRVTLRCSPRSGDLSVYWYQQSLDQGLQFLIQYYNGEERAKGNILERFSAQQFPDLHSELNLSSLELGDSALYFCASSEHGGNQPQHFGDGTRLSIL.

CDR3 in DNA: TGCGCCAGCAGCTTGGTTCAGGGGTCCTACGAGCAGTACTTC. This codes for CASSLVQGSYEQYF. The gene calls are TRBV5-1 and TRBJ2-7, with D tentatively TRBD1 (6 bases). The CDR3 is 14 amino acids. Germline V lookup: CDR1 SGHRS, CDR2 YFSETQ. V was trimmed by 0 bases and J by 1 base, leaving 8 bases between them.

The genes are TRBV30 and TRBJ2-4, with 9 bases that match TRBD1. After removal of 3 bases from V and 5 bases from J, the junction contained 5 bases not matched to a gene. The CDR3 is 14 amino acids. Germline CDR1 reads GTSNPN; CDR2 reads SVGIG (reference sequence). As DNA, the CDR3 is TGTGCCTGGAGCAGACAGGGGGTGGAAAACATTCAGTACTTC. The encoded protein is CAWSRQGVENIQYF. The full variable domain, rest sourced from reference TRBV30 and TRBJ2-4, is SQTIHQWPATLVQPVGSPLSLECTVEGTSNPNLYWYRQAAGRGLQLLFYSVGIGQISSEVPQNLSASRPQDRQFILSSKKLLLSDSGFYLCAWSRQGVENIQYFGAGTRLSVL.

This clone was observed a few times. The CDR3 DNA sequence: TGTGCCTGGAAAACAGGGAACAGAGCGGGAGGGCCGGGGAATGAGCAGTTCTTC. As protein: CAWKTGNRAGGPGNEQFF. The chain recombines TRBV30 with TRBJ2-1; 10 bases agree with TRBD2. Germline lookup yields CDR1 GTSNPN and CDR2 SVGIG (reference sequence). The V and J ends lost 4 bases and 7 bases, in that order; junction bases with no gene match: 19. This CDR3 spans 18 amino acids.

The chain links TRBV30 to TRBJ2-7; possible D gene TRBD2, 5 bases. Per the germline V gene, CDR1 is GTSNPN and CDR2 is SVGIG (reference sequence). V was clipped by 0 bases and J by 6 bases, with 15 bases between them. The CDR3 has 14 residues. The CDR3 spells CAWSVGSWSGEQYF. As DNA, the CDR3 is TGTGCCTGGAGTGTTGGTTCATGGAGCGGCGAGCAGTACTTC.

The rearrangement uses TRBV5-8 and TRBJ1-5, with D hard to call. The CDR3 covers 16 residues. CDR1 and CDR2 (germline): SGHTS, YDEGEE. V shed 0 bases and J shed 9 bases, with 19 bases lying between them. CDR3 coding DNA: TGTGCCAGCAGCTTGGTGGGAGGGCCTCCCATGAGGCCCCAGCATTTT. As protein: CASSLVGGPPMRPQHF. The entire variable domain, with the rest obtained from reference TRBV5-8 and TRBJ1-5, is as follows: EAGVTQSPTHLIKTRGQQATLRCSPISGHTSVYWYQQALGLGLQFLLWYDEGEERNRGNFPPRFSGRQFPNYSSELNVNALELEDSALYLCASSLVGGPPMRPQHFGDGTRLSIL.

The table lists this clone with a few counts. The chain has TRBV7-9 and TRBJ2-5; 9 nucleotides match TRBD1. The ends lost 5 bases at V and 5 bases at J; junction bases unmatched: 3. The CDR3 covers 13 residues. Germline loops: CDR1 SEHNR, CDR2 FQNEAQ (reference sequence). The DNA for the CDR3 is TGTGCCAGCAGCGGACAGGGGCCCGAGACCCAGTACTTC. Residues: CASSGQGPETQYF.

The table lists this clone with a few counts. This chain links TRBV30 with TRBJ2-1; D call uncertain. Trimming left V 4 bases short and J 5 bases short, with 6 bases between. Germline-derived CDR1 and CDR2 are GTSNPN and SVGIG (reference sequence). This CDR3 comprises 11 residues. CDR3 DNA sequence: TGTGCCTGGACCCCGGACAATGAGCAGTTCTTC. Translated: CAWTPDNEQFF.

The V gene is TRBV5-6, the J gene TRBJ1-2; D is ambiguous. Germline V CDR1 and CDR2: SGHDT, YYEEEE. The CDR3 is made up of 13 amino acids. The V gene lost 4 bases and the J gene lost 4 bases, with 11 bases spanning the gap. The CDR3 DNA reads TGTGCCAGCAGCCTTCGGACCTTCTATGGCTACACCTTC. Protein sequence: CASSLRTFYGYTF.

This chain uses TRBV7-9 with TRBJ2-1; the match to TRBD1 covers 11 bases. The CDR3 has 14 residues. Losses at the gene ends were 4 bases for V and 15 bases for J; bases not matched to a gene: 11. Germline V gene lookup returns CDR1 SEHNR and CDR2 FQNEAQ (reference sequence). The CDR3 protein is CASSSQDRGPGRFF. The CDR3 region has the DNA TGTGCCAGCAGCTCACAGGACAGGGGGCCAGGGAGGTTCTTC. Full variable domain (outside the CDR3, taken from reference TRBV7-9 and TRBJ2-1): DTGVSQNPRHKITKRGQNVTFRCDPISEHNRLYWYRQTLGQGPEFLTYFQNEAQLEKSRLLSDRFSAERPKGSFSTLEIQRTEQGDSAMYLCASSSQDRGPGRFFGPGTRLTVL.

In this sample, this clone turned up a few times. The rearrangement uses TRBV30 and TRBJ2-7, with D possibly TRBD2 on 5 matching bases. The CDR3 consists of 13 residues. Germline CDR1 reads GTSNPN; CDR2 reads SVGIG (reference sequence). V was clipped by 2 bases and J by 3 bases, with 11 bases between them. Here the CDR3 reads CAWSTASSYEQYF. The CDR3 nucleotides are TGTGCCTGGAGTACAGCTAGCAGCTACGAGCAGTACTTC.

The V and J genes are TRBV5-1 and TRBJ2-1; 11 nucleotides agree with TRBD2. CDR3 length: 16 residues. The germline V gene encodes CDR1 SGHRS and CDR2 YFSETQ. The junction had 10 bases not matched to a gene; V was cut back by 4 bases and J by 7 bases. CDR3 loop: CASSPGLAVRGNEQFF. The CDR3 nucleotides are TGCGCCAGCAGCCCGGGACTAGCGGTGCGAGGGAATGAGCAGTTCTTC.

The CDR3 loop reads CASSSRVTGELFF. In DNA form, the CDR3 reads TGTGCCAGCAGCTCCAGGGTCACCGGGGAGCTGTTTTTT. The chain combines TRBV7-2 with TRBJ2-2; D possibly corresponds to TRBD1 (5 bases). The germline V gene has CDR1 SGHTA and CDR2 FQGNSA. The CDR3 runs to 13 residues. Trimming took off 4 bases at V and 4 bases at J, with 7 bases between the two ends.

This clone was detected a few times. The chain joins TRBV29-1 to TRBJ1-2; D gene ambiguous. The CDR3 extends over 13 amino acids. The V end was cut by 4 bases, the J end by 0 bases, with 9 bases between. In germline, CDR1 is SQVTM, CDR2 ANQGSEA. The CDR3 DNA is TGCAGCGTTGGGTTCAGCGCTAACTATGGCTACACCTTC. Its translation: CSVGFSANYGYTF. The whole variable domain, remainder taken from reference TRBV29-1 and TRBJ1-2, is SAVISQKPSRDICQRGTSLTIQCQVDSQVTMMFWYRQQPGQSLTLIATANQGSEATYESGFVIDKFPISRPNLTFSTLTVSNMSPEDSSIYLCSVGFSANYGYTFGSGTRLTVV.